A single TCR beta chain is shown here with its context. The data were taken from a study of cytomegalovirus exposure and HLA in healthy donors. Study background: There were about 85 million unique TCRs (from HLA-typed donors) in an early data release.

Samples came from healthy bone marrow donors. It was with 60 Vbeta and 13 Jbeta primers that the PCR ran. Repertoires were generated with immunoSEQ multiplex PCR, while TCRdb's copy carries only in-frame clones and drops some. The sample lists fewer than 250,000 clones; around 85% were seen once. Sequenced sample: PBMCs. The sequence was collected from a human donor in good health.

The CDR3 sequence is CASTPGRASGSSEQFF. The CDR3 DNA reads as TGTGCCAGCACCCCAGGTCGGGCTAGCGGGAGCTCTGAGCAGTTCTTC. This chain joins TRBV7-2 and TRBJ2-1, with TRBD2 matching over 10 bases. The CDR3 runs to 16 residues. With 7 bases clipped from V and 9 bases from J, the junction kept 15 bases outside the gene matches. Germline loops: CDR1 SGHTA, CDR2 FQGNSA. Combining the CDR3 with reference TRBV7-2 and TRBJ2-1 gives the whole variable domain GAGVSQSPSNKVTEKGKDVELRCDPISGHTALYWYRQSLGQGLEFLIYFQGNSAPDKSGLPSDRFSAERTGGSVSTLTIQRTQQEDSAVYLCASTPGRASGSSEQFFGPGTRLTVL.